This T cell receptor (beta chain) was obtained from a study of T-cell memory formation after mild COVID-19. Study-wide points: Clones that got smaller from day 15 to 85 had even CD4/CD8, while clones growing later tipped toward CD4+.

Germline CDR1 is SNHLY and CDR2 is FYNNEI. CDR3 length: 16 residues. The junction had 6 bases not matched to a gene; V was cut back by 5 bases and J by 0 bases. This clonotype came up many times. Its antigen remains unidentified. The 5'RACE method, run with constant-segment primers, produced TCR alpha and TCR beta cDNA libraries (carrying sample barcodes and UMIs). TCRdb independently ran MiXCR on the 5' RACE reads; one entry per CDR3 protein. The sample holds fewer than 700,000 distinct CDR3 sequences, about a fifth seen once. The sequencing input was PBMCs or a T cell subset sorted from them (not recorded which). The receptor was isolated from an adult woman who had mild COVID-19 (a few samples of this study predate the infection). Cell type and time point are not known. The chain combines TRBV2 with TRBJ2-3; 9 nucleotides match TRBD2. CDR3 DNA: TGTGCCAGCAGTAATAGCGGGGGTTCAAGCACAGATACGCAGTATTTT. Residues: CASSNSGGSSTDTQYF.